Following are 32 T cell receptor beta chains from one sample sequenced in a study of T cell repertoires in cytomegalovirus infection. TCRdb fed the reads into MiXCR, producing one record per CDR3 protein. This table holds roughly 860,000 distinct CDR3 sequences, about 30% found once. The antigens these receptors bind are not known. Sequencing was performed on cultured CD8+ T cells from PBMCs, taken from culture after CMV antigen stimulation. These receptors all stem from a human donor in good health (CMV status not recorded). Some clones in this sample may be carry-over from other donors' samples.

The genes are TRBV7-8 and TRBJ1-5; D remains unclear. This CDR3 region has 15 residues. The V gene's germline CDR1 is SGHVS and CDR2 FQNEAQ. The germline V and J ends were trimmed by 5 bases and 7 bases, with 18 bases remaining between them. Here the CDR3 reads CASSLKVTVRQPQHF. CDR3 sequence (DNA): TGTGCCAGCAGCCTCAAGGTCACCGTGCGACAGCCCCAGCATTTT.

CDR3 sequence: CASSVTSGGSSYNEQFF. The CDR3 DNA is TGTGCCAGCAGTGTGACTAGCGGGGGCAGCTCCTACAATGAGCAGTTCTTC. The chain uses TRBV6-5 and TRBJ2-1; 12 bases match TRBD2. CDR1 and CDR2 (germline): MNHEY, SVGAGI. CDR3 size: 17 residues. V was clipped by 5 bases and J by 0 bases; unmatched bases: 5.

This clonotype was observed a handful of times. The chain joins TRBV5-8 to TRBJ2-7, with D perhaps matching TRBD2 (6 bases). From germline, CDR1 is SGHTS and CDR2 YDEGEE. V dropped 7 bases and J dropped 5 bases, with 22 bases sitting between them. The CDR3 is made up of 15 amino acids. The CDR3 spells CASERAGGRINEQYF. The DNA of the CDR3 is TGTGCCAGCGAACGGGCCGGGGGAAGAATCAACGAGCAGTACTTC.

In its sample, this clonotype was seen a few times. This sequence joins TRBV29-1 and TRBJ2-7; 8 bases align to TRBD1. V shed 2 bases, J shed 2 bases, and the junction held 11 bases outside the gene matches. CDR3 length: 16 residues. The germline V gene encodes CDR1 SQVTM and CDR2 ANQGSEA. CDR3 region: CSVENAAGGVAYEQYF. The CDR3 DNA follows: TGCAGCGTTGAAAATGCTGCAGGGGGCGTTGCCTACGAGCAGTACTTC.

The chain's CDR3 is CASTNGAGSSHRGYTF. In DNA form, the CDR3 reads TGTGCCAGCACCAACGGGGCAGGGAGTTCCCATCGCGGCTACACCTTC. This chain connects TRBV7-3 to TRBJ1-2, with D perhaps TRBD1 (5 bases). CDR1 is SGHTA, CDR2 FQGTGA, per germline. Between the trimmed V and J ends, which lost 7 bases and 8 bases, there was a span of 26 bases. CDR3 size: 16 residues.

With regard to this clonotype: Possible read error: a much larger clone is one base away. The genes are TRBV5-1 and TRBJ2-2; no definite D call. V gave up 7 bases and J gave up 3 bases, with 7 bases separating them. Looked up from germline, CDR1 is SGHRS and CDR2 is YFSETQ. The CDR3 consists of 12 residues. The CDR3 DNA is TGCGCCAGCGGGCAGGACACCGGGGAGCTGTTTTTT. Translated, it gives CASGQDTGELFF.

The J gene is TRBJ2-1, the V gene TRBV7-9, with D maybe TRBD1 (5 bases). The CDR3 spans 15 residues. Deletions cut 7 bases from V and 0 bases from J, with 13 bases between. The germline gives CDR1 SEHNR, CDR2 FQNEAQ (reference sequence). The DNA for the CDR3 is TGTGCCAGCACCCTGGGGCCGAGCTCCTACAATGAGCAGTTCTTC. Residues: CASTLGPSSYNEQFF. Based on the CDR3 plus reference TRBV7-9 and TRBJ2-1, the full variable domain is DTGVSQNPRHKITKRGQNVTFRCDPISEHNRLYWYRQTLGQGPEFLTYFQNEAQLEKSRLLSDRFSAERPKGSFSTLEIQRTEQGDSAMYLCASTLGPSSYNEQFFGPGTRLTVL.

V usage is TRBV25-1 and J usage is TRBJ2-7; D is undetermined. The V end lost 8 bases, the J end lost 2 bases, and 10 bases lay between the germline ends. The germline V gene encodes CDR1 MGHDK and CDR2 SYGVNS. The CDR3 is 12 residues long. The CDR3 loop reads CASGEPTYEQYF. DNA of the CDR3: TGTGCCAGCGGGGAACCAACCTACGAGCAGTACTTC.

This clonotype has just a few counts. This chain uses TRBV7-9 with TRBJ2-7; a weak D match, TRBD2 (7 bases). The CDR3 is 16 residues long. Trimming removed 2 bases at V and 4 bases at J, with 18 bases between. Germline V lookup: CDR1 SEHNR, CDR2 FQNEAQ (reference sequence). CDR3 nucleotides: TGTGCCAGCAGCTTACTTCGCGGCGGGGGACATTACGAGCAGTACTTC. Encoded protein: CASSLLRGGGHYEQYF. Together with reference TRBV7-9 and TRBJ2-7, the CDR3 gives the full variable domain: DTGVSQNPRHKITKRGQNVTFRCDPISEHNRLYWYRQTLGQGPEFLTYFQNEAQLEKSRLLSDRFSAERPKGSFSTLEIQRTEQGDSAMYLCASSLLRGGGHYEQYFGPGTRLTVT.

This clonotype was found many times. V gene TRBV7-2 combines with J gene TRBJ1-1, with 10 bases matching TRBD1. V lost 1 base to trimming and J lost 1 base; unmatched junction nucleotides: 3. This CDR3 has 16 residues. Germline V lookup: CDR1 SGHTA, CDR2 FQGNSA. The CDR3 region is CASSLGRQGANTEAFF. The CDR3 nucleotides are TGTGCCAGCAGCTTAGGGAGACAGGGGGCGAACACTGAAGCTTTCTTT.

The rearrangement links TRBV4-1 to TRBJ2-2, with D perhaps assigned TRBD1 or TRBD2 (5 bases each). The CDR3 runs 14 residues. Trimming pared 3 bases from V and 7 bases from J, leaving 12 bases between. The germline gives CDR1 MGHRA, CDR2 YSYEKL. The CDR3 DNA reads as TGCGCCAGCAGCCACGGACAAGAGGGCGGGGAGCTGTTTTTT. The encoded protein is CASSHGQEGGELFF.

The table lists this clonotype with many counts. V usage is TRBV7-8 and J usage is TRBJ1-5; no clear D gene. V was clipped by 4 bases and J by 7 bases, with 17 bases between them. The germline CDR1 and CDR2 sequences are SGHVS and FQNEAQ. This CDR3 has 15 amino acids. The CDR3 DNA is TGTGCCAGCAGCTCCTATGCCCAGCCCCCACAGCCCCAGCATTTT. It yields the protein CASSSYAQPPQPQHF.

The rearrangement joins TRBV12-3 or TRBV12-4 to TRBJ1-5, with D maybe TRBD1 (5 bases). This CDR3 has 14 amino acids. V was pared by 6 bases and J by 5 bases, with 14 bases between. The CDR3 sequence: CASSLTRGYQPQHF. DNA of the CDR3: TGTGCCAGCAGCCTCACCCGGGGGTATCAGCCCCAGCATTTT.

The chain carries TRBV29-1 and TRBJ1-1; TRBD1 aligns across 10 bases. V shed 7 bases, J shed 5 bases, and the junction held 10 bases outside the gene matches. The CDR3 runs to 14 residues. Germline V gene data show CDR1 as SQVTM and CDR2 as ANQGSEA. The CDR3 sequence: CSARDRGVGTEAFF. The DNA for the CDR3 is TGCAGCGCCCGGGACAGGGGAGTGGGGACTGAAGCTTTCTTT.

This clonotype has only a few counts. V and J are TRBV4-1 and TRBJ1-1; D unclear. Germline V gene lookup returns CDR1 MGHRA and CDR2 YSYEKL. This CDR3 has 14 amino acids. V lost 5 bases and J lost 4, with 14 bases in between. The CDR3 sequence is CASSYSTDSTEAFF. The CDR3 nucleotides are TGCGCCAGCAGCTATTCAACTGACTCCACTGAAGCTTTCTTT.

This chain connects TRBV24-1 to TRBJ2-2; 9 bases match TRBD1. V was clipped by 4 bases and J by 7 bases; unmatched bases: 9. The germline V gene encodes CDR1 KGHDR and CDR2 SFDVKD. The CDR3 length is 16 residues. The CDR3 nucleotides read TGTGCCACCAGTGACCGCGGGACAGGGCCGAGCGGGGAGCTGTTTTTT. Residues: CATSDRGTGPSGELFF.

V is TRBV19 and J is TRBJ2-7; D unclear. Trimming cost V 5 bases and J 1 base, with 15 bases left between them. The germline gives CDR1 LNHDA, CDR2 SQIVND (reference sequence). This CDR3 has 15 amino acids. Here the CDR3 reads CASSPRVGRSYEQYV. In DNA, the CDR3 is TGTGCCAGTAGTCCACGAGTGGGAAGGTCCTACGAGCAGTACGTC.

This clonotype has ten or more counts. The chain couples TRBV7-2 to TRBJ1-6; D is possibly TRBD1 (6 bases). V gave up 0 bases and J gave up 4 bases, with 10 bases separating them. The CDR3 sequence is 16 residues long. Per germline, CDR1 SGHTA and CDR2 FQGNSA. CDR3 protein: CASSLAGQLYNSPLHF. CDR3 coding DNA: TGTGCCAGCAGCTTAGCGGGACAACTTTATAATTCACCCCTCCACTTT. The full variable domain, rest sourced from reference TRBV7-2 and TRBJ1-6, is GAGVSQSPSNKVTEKGKDVELRCDPISGHTALYWYRQSLGQGLEFLIYFQGNSAPDKSGLPSDRFSAERTGGSVSTLTIQRTQQEDSAVYLCASSLAGQLYNSPLHFGNGTRLTVT.

The chain employs TRBV20-1 and TRBJ2-7; D is possibly TRBD1 (5 bases). CDR1 and CDR2 (germline): DFQATT, SNEGSKA (reference sequence). V shed 3 bases and J shed 2 bases, with 17 bases lying between them. CDR3 length: 15 amino acids. Here the CDR3 reads CSASRQHSPTYEQYF. The CDR3 DNA reads as TGCAGTGCTAGCCGACAGCACAGCCCGACCTACGAGCAGTACTTC.

V is TRBV6-2 or TRBV6-3 and J is TRBJ2-1; D gene unclear. Trimming cost V 4 bases and J 0 bases, with 16 bases left between them. CDR3 size: 17 residues. Germline V gene lookup returns CDR1 MNHEY and CDR2 SVGEGT. The chain's CDR3 is CASSLDLQLSSYNEQFF. DNA for the CDR3: TGTGCCAGCAGTTTGGACCTACAGTTGAGCTCCTACAATGAGCAGTTCTTC.

This clonotype was counted only a few times. This rearrangement joins TRBV10-3 to TRBJ2-3; 7 bases fit TRBD2. In germline, CDR1 is ENHRY, CDR2 SYGVKD. This CDR3 is built from 16 residues. The J segment lost 4 bases and the V segment lost 4 bases, leaving 11 bases of the junction unmatched. The CDR3: CAISAPGGVGSDTQYF. In DNA form, the CDR3 reads TGTGCCATCAGTGCCCCTGGGGGGGTAGGTTCAGATACGCAGTATTTT.

This clonotype was seen ten or more times. The J gene is TRBJ2-2, the V gene TRBV7-2, with a tentative D call TRBD1 (6 bases). The CDR3 runs to 15 residues. CDR1 and CDR2 from the germline V gene are SGHTA and FQGNSA. V was shortened by 7 bases and J by 4 bases, with 16 bases between the two germline ends. CDR3: CASNYRDSGTGELFF. The CDR3, as DNA: TGTGCCAGCAATTACAGGGATTCGGGCACCGGGGAGCTGTTTTTT.

This clonotype was observed many times. J is TRBJ1-5 and V is TRBV6-6; D is possibly TRBD1 (6 bases). Germline assignment: CDR1 MNHNY and CDR2 SVGAGI (reference sequence). The CDR3 covers 14 residues. V was cut by 7 bases and J by 0 bases, with 10 bases left in between. The CDR3 region has the DNA TGTGCCAGCACTTCAGGGGCTAGCAATCAGCCCCAGCATTTT. Its protein is CASTSGASNQPQHF.

The chain employs TRBV6-1 and TRBJ2-7; D uncertain. There are 14 residues in the CDR3. Trimming removed 3 bases at V and 3 bases at J, with 12 bases between. CDR1 and CDR2 (germline): MNHNS, SASEGT. CDR3 nucleotides: TGTGCCAGCAGTGACTCCGGATACCACTACGAGCAGTACGTC. Translation: CASSDSGYHYEQYV.

The rearrangement uses TRBV3-1 and TRBJ1-1; D is undetermined. CDR3 length: 13 amino acids. Germline CDR1 LGHDT, CDR2 YNNKEL (reference sequence). Trimming left V 1 base short and J 8 bases short, with 11 bases between. CDR3 protein: CASSQGTAWEAFF. CDR3 bases: TGTGCCAGCAGCCAAGGGACGGCGTGGGAAGCTTTCTTT.

The chain recombines TRBV27 with TRBJ1-2, with D unresolved. The V end was cut by 6 bases, the J end by 8 bases, with 13 bases between. This CDR3 has 12 amino acids. The germline gives CDR1 MNHEY, CDR2 SMNVEV (reference sequence). This CDR3 reads CASRAPAAGYTF. The CDR3 nucleotides are TGTGCCAGCAGGGCCCCGGCAGCGGGCTACACCTTC.

The chain uses TRBV7-6 and TRBJ1-1; the match to TRBD1 covers 7 bases. The CDR3 has 15 amino acids. V shed 0 bases and J 7 bases; nucleotides not matched to a gene: 8. Germline V lookup: CDR1 SGHVS, CDR2 FNYEAQ. The CDR3 nucleotides are TGTGCCAGCAGCTTAGCCACCGGGACAGCCCATGAAGCTTTCTTT. Its translation is CASSLATGTAHEAFF.

The chain combines TRBV4-2 with TRBJ1-1, with D uncertain. The CDR3 spans 13 residues. Germline V lookup: CDR1 LGHNA, CDR2 YNFKEQ. The V gene lost 1 base and the J gene lost 1 base, with 4 bases spanning the gap. CDR3 amino acids: CASSQATNTEAFF. Written as DNA, the CDR3 is TGTGCCAGCAGCCAAGCGACGAACACTGAAGCTTTCTTT.

The V call is TRBV7-2, the J call TRBJ1-6, with a tentative D call TRBD1 (5 bases). The CDR3 contains 17 residues. Germline V gene data show CDR1 as SGHTA and CDR2 as FQGNSA. Trimming pared 1 base from V and 7 bases from J, leaving 17 bases between. The CDR3 is CASSLVGGGSGNSPLHF. The CDR3 nucleotides read TGTGCCAGCAGCTTAGTGGGGGGGGGAAGCGGAAATTCACCCCTCCACTTT.

This clonotype occurred a few times. This chain links TRBV12-3 or TRBV12-4 with TRBJ1-1; D uncertain. Trimming cost V 3 bases and J 7 bases, with 18 bases left between them. The CDR3 totals 15 residues. CDR3 sequence (DNA): TGTGCCAGCAGTTTTCCTCACGGGCCTCGCGGTGAAGCTTTCTTT. Amino acids: CASSFPHGPRGEAFF.

The table lists this clonotype with a few counts. This chain uses TRBV3-1 with TRBJ1-1; 10 positions agree with TRBD1. V trimming: 6 bases; J trimming: 1 base; junction bases outside the gene matches: 8. The CDR3 sequence is 16 residues long. Per the germline V gene, CDR1 is LGHDT and CDR2 is YNNKEL (reference sequence). CDR3 sequence (DNA): TGTGCCAGCAGAACTGGGACAGGGGCTCCGAACACTGAAGCTTTCTTT. Translation: CASRTGTGAPNTEAFF.

This clonotype was found a few times. This chain uses TRBV27 with TRBJ2-5; the D gene is possibly TRBD2 (6 bases). V was cut by 4 bases and J by 7 bases, with 13 bases left in between. Per the germline V gene, CDR1 is MNHEY and CDR2 is SMNVEV (reference sequence). The CDR3 extends over 13 amino acids. The CDR3 spells CASSSGLPGTQYF. The CDR3 DNA reads as TGTGCCAGCAGTTCGGGACTGCCGGGGACCCAGTACTTC.